This TCR beta chain originates from a study of cytomegalovirus exposure and HLA in healthy donors (dated by TCRdb to 2016 to 2017). Regarding the research as a whole: According to an earlier analysis of 550 to 700 of the donors, 150 million to 200 million T cells yielded roughly 110 million unique TCR beta sequences and approximately 280 Gb of sequence data. An early release that covered about 600 HLA-typed donors contained about 300 gigabases of sequencing data and about 93 million unique TCR sequences. Of the roughly 410 genotyped donors, 70% to 90% were placed in the genetic ancestry cluster associated with self-reported Caucasian donors. The aim of the study was to test whether cataloging public T cell receptors could identify signatures of past pathogen exposure. The study used immunosequencing to profile the T cell repertoires of several hundred subjects and linked those repertoires to cytomegalovirus serostatus. Along with the approximately 600-subject first cohort, a separate validation cohort of more than 90 different subjects was used. High-throughput TCR immunosequencing, statistical association of individual TCRs with disease status, and machine learning were combined to predict cytomegalovirus infection status. A later analysis re-examined previously published TCR beta repertoires from hundreds of donors and added high-resolution HLA genotyping to investigate patterns of TCR occurrence. Rather than drawing on any new phenotypic data, the later analysis identified candidate immune exposures from TCR beta sequences and the way those sequences occurred across donors. An earlier analysis of several hundred of the donors used high-throughput TCR beta sequencing to judge whether each TCR beta V gene segment behaved as functional or pseudogenic. Alongside the repertoire data, information on donor age, sex, ethnicity and CMV serostatus was compiled. Genome-wide SNP genotypes for about 65% of the 666 donors were used in a later genetic analysis, which treated that subset as a discovery cohort. Every repertoire in the discovery cohort had been generated on one and the same sequencing platform. HLA typing covered class I and class II loci at four-digit resolution. The number of typed donors differed by locus: about 620-630 for A, B, C, DRB1 and DQB1; some 540 for DQA1; over 600 for DPA1; and around 490 for DPB1. Roughly five DR-DQ haplotypes were handled as single units for association and clustering, since linkage in the cohort was strong. Among around 400 genotyped donors of the cohort, an average of 235,054 unique TCR beta nucleotide sequences were sequenced per donor, about a sixth of them non-productive.

As concerns this clone: Its antigen remains undetermined. Base-call qualities are not available, and no considerably larger clone is one nucleotide away. Other DNA sequences in the sample encode the same CDR3.

The library came from the immunoSEQ multiplex PCR assay. A mixture of 60 forward primers for TCR Vbeta segments and 13 reverse primers for TCR Jbeta segments was used in the multiplex PCR. A multiplex PCR assay on genomic DNA amplified the CDR3 region of rearranged TCR beta genes. Amplified TCR beta libraries were sequenced as 87-base-pair reads on the Illumina HiSeq System. As for the authors' bioinformatics: A later analysis tallied around 87 million unique TCR beta chains across the 650 to 750 repertoires, and 10 million to 11 million of those chains were shared by two or more donors. Raw reads were error-corrected and collapsed into unique sequences by a nearest-neighbor algorithm in which closely related sequences were merged to remove PCR and sequencing errors. Alignment of CDR3 sequences to IMGT reference sequences was used to assign V, D and J gene segments. For a sequence to be retained, a match of at least six nucleotides was required to both a V gene segment and a J gene segment. Rearrangements were classified as productive when the CDR3 lacked stop codons and remained in frame with V and J, and all other rearrangements were classified as non-productive. Following IMGT convention, CDR3 was defined as the stretch from the second conserved V-encoded cysteine to the conserved J-encoded phenylalanine. Sequences without an unambiguous match to a single V gene segment were excluded from the earlier analysis of 450 to 750 of the donors. In an earlier analysis of roughly 600 of the donors, a V segment was called functional when productive rearrangements were above 56.7%, and segregating when the standard deviation between donors exceeded 5%. A statistical classification framework was built to diagnose cytomegalovirus status from the catalog of TCR beta chain sequences. In a later analysis, TCR nucleotide sequences were compared against IMGT/GENE-DB human TR gene sequences so that V and J genes could be assigned. Using the TCRdist pipeline, a later analysis assigned CDR3 sequences along with most-parsimonious VDJ recombination scenarios. In a later analysis, every TCR beta chain was defined by the combination of its CDR3 amino acid sequence and its V-gene family, and reads without a unique V-gene family were dropped. To address suspected cross-contamination and a sequencing artifact, a later analysis removed several hundred highly shared, low-generation-probability nucleotide sequences. In a later analysis, a clonal expansion index for each public chain was calculated from normalized within-repertoire ranks of inferred template counts. In a later analysis, generation probabilities were computed with a VDJ recombination model fitted to out-of-frame rearrangements, and the resulting probabilities were checked against IGoR. Hypergeometric tests were used in a later analysis to score TCR-TCR, TCR-HLA and TCR-CMV co-occurrence, with a repertoire-size bias correction applied to the TCR pairs. False discovery rates were estimated in a later analysis by permuting HLA or CMV assignments 20 times. A later analysis grouped co-occurring TCRs with DBSCAN, adding TCRdist sequence similarity when clustering within HLA-allele-positive subsets. Repertoires with fewer than 30,000 or more than 120,000 public chains, plus five repertoires with anomalous nucleotide sharing, were excluded from co-occurrence clustering. Entries here come from immuneACCESS through TCRdb and include only in-frame sequences with V and J called. Some clones fail to appear in such tables; in the studies checked, an unresolved V gene covers under half of the shortfall, and the cause of the remainder is unknown. The V and J calls and clone size are taken from that table; D and trimming were inferred from the DNA. This sample gives some 130,000 clones in total; around 79% of them show up just once. In total, the top ten clones hold roughly 6.8% of the sample.

The cohort comprised fewer than 700 healthy bone marrow donors. At the time of sampling, every cohort member was nominally healthy, though immune exposures that went unrecorded were likely present. The donor tested CMV seropositive, placing the donor among the 289 seropositive members of the cohort. A peripheral blood sample was collected from each donor, and TCR beta sequencing was performed on peripheral blood mononuclear cells. The Qiagen DNeasy Blood Extraction Kit was used to extract genomic DNA from the blood cell samples. Study-wide findings and limitations: This cohort had only TCR beta chains sequenced, and the lack of alpha or paired-chain data limited which features could be detected. In a later analysis, HLA-associated TCR beta chains showed more clonal expansion and lower generation probabilities than non-associated chains that were equally common. Some IMGT-functional V segments, including TRBV6-2 and TRBV6-3, could not be distinguished by the 87-base-pair reads and were therefore excluded. A later analysis reported that several top co-occurrence clusters appeared linked to parvovirus B19, influenza, CMV and Epstein-Barr virus. The study listed 164 TCR beta chains as associated with cytomegalovirus. The only immune exposure information available for the cohort was CMV serostatus. While some public TCRs were present in many individuals, most TCR sequences turned up only very rarely across donors. A few of the identified cytomegalovirus-associated TCR beta chains were confirmed in vitro to be specific for cytomegalovirus antigens. In a later genetic analysis, fewer N-insertions in productive TCRs were reported among donors in an Asian-associated ancestry cluster than the roughly 640-donor mean. Sequencing depth was assumed to be roughly uniform across donors in the presence/absence analyses, though that assumption may not hold. Linkage disequilibrium might explain the correlated functional status among segregating V segments, but an unknown experimental factor could not be ruled out. Because some donors lacked HLA typing at each locus, the association tests relied only on the typed subset. The authors suggested that the approach could potentially be generalized to other disease states and immunological phenotypes. Because counts were too low, seventeen rarely observed V segments, including chromosome 9 orphons, were excluded from the earlier analysis of under 650 of the donors. A further reported finding was that TCR beta sequences accurately predicted the HLA-A and HLA-B alleles for most subjects in the first cohort. A later analysis found that TCR association rates varied across HLA loci, with DRB1 alleles showing the most associated TCRs and HLA-C alleles the fewest. In a later analysis, around 17,000 TCR beta sequences were associated with specific HLA alleles at a false discovery rate of 0.05. An association between a missense DCLRE1C variant and V-gene and J-gene trimming of TCR beta chains was found in a later genetic analysis and replicated in an independent cohort. Assigning TCR associations to individual alleles was difficult when HLA alleles, especially DR and DQ, strongly co-occurred. An earlier analysis of around 500 of the donors showed that most TCR beta V segments appeared in productive rearrangements either about 87% or about 30% of the time, which broadly matched IMGT annotations. The sequencing pipeline was judged likely to have produced a cluster of highly shared sequence variants as a technical artifact. A later analysis found that most CMV-associated TCR beta chains appeared HLA-restricted, with HLA associations seemingly driven largely by CMV exposure. The classifier was reported to diagnose cytomegalovirus status with high specificity and sensitivity in both the original and validation cohorts.

Sequences SEHNR (CDR1) and FQNEAQ (CDR2) are obtained from the germline V gene (reference sequence). The cysteine opens and the phenylalanine closes a CDR3 of 17 amino acids. Kept here is only the CDR3 DNA, which spans 51 bases and is read in frame from base 1. V loses 5 bases at its end and J loses 1 base; junction bases beyond the gene matches: 8. The origin of this receptor is a man in his forties in good health and CMV-seropositive. Sequences were obtained from PBMCs. The V and J segments used are TRBV7-9 and TRBJ1-3, and TRBD1 matches 10 of the central bases. The DNA sequence is given as TGTGCCAGCAGCCTGTATATGGGACAGGGGTCTGGAAACACCATATATTTT. Its coded protein is CASSLYMGQGSGNTIYF.